The sequence of this T cell receptor beta chain was determined in a study of blood T cell repertoires in COVID-19. Study-level information: There were acute and convalescent COVID-19 samples, and they came from the United States, Italy and Spain. PBMCs, B-cell-depleted T cells, or T cells were the source of the cDNA or gDNA that made up the material.

V was clipped by 3 bases and J by 7 bases; unmatched bases: 15. The germline CDR1 and CDR2 sequences are SGHDT and YYEEEE. CDR3 length: 18 residues. Original analysis: Reference gene primer amplification gave estimated nucleated cell counts. Measured with immunoSEQ multiplex PCR; TCRdb has only the in-frame clones, and not every one. Clonal size and the V and J genes are those of that table, whereas D and trimming came from the DNA. The profile shows roughly 280,000 clones, around four fifths of them singletons. This chain links TRBV5-6 with TRBJ1-6, with 8 bases lining up with TRBD1. The sequencing input was peripheral blood. The TCR originated in a man in his fifties or sixties with acute or convalescent COVID-19. DNA for the CDR3: TGTGCCAGCAGCTACCGGGACAGGCGGCTGTATGGAAATTCACCCCTCCACTTT. Amino acids: CASSYRDRRLYGNSPLHF.